This TCR beta chain was obtained from a study of human T cells and chemical hapten exposure (dated by TCRdb to about 2021). Describing the broader study: For sensitization, 2% DPC in acetone was applied to an approximately 2 cm by approximately 2 cm area of upper inner arm skin. Libraries were pooled for sequencing, and variation in per-sample TCR yields was attributed mainly to small differences in library volumes within the pool. Patch testing was done on the upper back using Finn chambers containing 0.01% DPC, and results were scored after 6 days according to International Contact Dermatitis Research Group standards. This study followed changes in the peripheral blood TCR repertoire in vivo during primary and secondary sensitization of alopecia patients to the hapten diphenylcyclopropenone (DPC). Weekly therapeutic DPC doses were additionally applied to the scalp of patients throughout the roughly 23-week study period. Blood samples were taken from patients before sensitization (week 0) and at 2, 6 and about 24 weeks after DPC sensitization. Nearly 30 alopecia patients provided blood for TCR sequencing at one to four time points (pre-sensitization, 2, 6 and 24 weeks). Most of the patients in the cohort were female, and the cohort covered alopecia areata with under or over 50% scalp involvement, alopecia totalis and alopecia universalis. General conclusions and limits of the study: DPC sensitization did not change the number of TCRs with a frequency above 1 in 1000, and there was no evidence of changes in global repertoire structure. A positive correlation was found between the number of PT1 expanded TCRs and patch test score, with significance reached at thresholds 8, 16 and 32 but not 4. Repeated subsampling changed both the strength of the expansion versus patch-test correlation and the threshold at which the correlation became significant. Expanded TCRs formed significantly more large CDR3 similarity clusters than pre-sensitization or healthy control sets, consistent with antigen-driven responses. Alopecia, a presumed autoimmune disease, was present in all patients, so the immune response of the patients might differ from that of healthy individuals.

CDR1 and CDR2 are drawn from the germline V gene: SGHRS, YFSETQ. The trim is 1 base for V and 10 bases for J, with a gap of 6 bases between the germline ends. Inclusive of the bounding cysteine and phenylalanine, the CDR3 is 11 residues long. The kept DNA is CDR3 alone, 33 bases in frame from the first base. The time point label corresponds to: pre-sensitization, week 0. This specimen's treatment or condition label, interpreted: therapeutic diphenylcyclopropenone sensitization with weekly scalp DPC. At every patch-test visit, the blood draw took place before the patch test was put on. Patients were considered eligible if aged 18 to 70, diagnosed with alopecia and deemed suitable for DPC therapy, and patients were excluded if pregnant. Total RNA was extracted from unfractionated whole blood collected in Tempus Blood RNA tubes. With respect to this clonotype: Its antigen is still unknown. A much larger clone lies one base from this, so it may be a read error.

Library creation used RACE. Sequenced using a NextSeq 500. Library preparation attached unique molecular identifiers to individual cDNA molecules for quantitative, reproducible TCR counting. Each blood RNA sample was used to sequence both TCR alpha and TCR beta chains. The study's processing was this. Samples had a median of roughly 99,000 TCRs, with a range from 23,224 to 690,600. V, J and CDR3 annotation of the TCR reads was performed with the Decombinator software suite. For PS versus PT1 abundance plots, all samples were subsampled to the same number of TCRs (28,000). TCRs were defined as expanded if absent before sensitization and observed at least eight times at the 2-week time point. TCRdb reanalyzed the raw reads on its own, using fastp at Q25 for trimming and MiXCR for clone calling, and kept in-frame beta chains. All rows with the same CDR3 protein become a single entry with the most common DNA and genes. The V and J calls follow TCRdb's processing rather than the paper's. The sample data list 35,000 to 50,000 distinct CDR3 sequences, and over 9.5% of these were observed just once. Approximately 5.9% of the sample comes from the top ten.

This sample comprised whole blood, obtained in connection with sensitization to the hapten diphenylcyclopropenone (DPC). The chain uses TRBV5-1 and TRBJ2-1; no D gene is confidently identified. The clonotype comes from a man under 40 with alopecia areata. Some clones in this sample may be carry-over from other donors' samples. The bases read TGCGCCAGCAGCTTGTTCAAAGAGCAGTTCTTC. Translated, it gives CASSLFKEQFF. Extended through the reference TRBV5-1 and TRBJ2-1 proteins, this CDR3 yields the full variable domain: KAGVTQTPRYLIKTRGQQVTLSCSPISGHRSVSWYQQTPGQGLQFLFEYFSETQRNKGNFPGRFSGRQFSNSRSEMNVSTLELGDSALYLCASSLFKEQFFGPGTRLTVL.